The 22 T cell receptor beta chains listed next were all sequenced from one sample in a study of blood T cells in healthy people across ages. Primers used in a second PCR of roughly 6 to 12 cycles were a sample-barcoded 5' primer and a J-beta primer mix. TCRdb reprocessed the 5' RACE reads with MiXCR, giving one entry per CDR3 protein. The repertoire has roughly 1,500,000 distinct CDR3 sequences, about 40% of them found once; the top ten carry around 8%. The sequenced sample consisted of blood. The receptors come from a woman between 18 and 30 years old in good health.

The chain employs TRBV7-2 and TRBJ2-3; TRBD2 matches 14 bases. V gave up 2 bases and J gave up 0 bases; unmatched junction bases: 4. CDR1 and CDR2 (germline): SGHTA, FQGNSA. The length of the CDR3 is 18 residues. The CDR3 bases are TGTGCCAGCAGCTTAAGGACTAGCGGGGGGACCAGCACAGATACGCAGTATTTT. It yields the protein CASSLRTSGGTSTDTQYF.

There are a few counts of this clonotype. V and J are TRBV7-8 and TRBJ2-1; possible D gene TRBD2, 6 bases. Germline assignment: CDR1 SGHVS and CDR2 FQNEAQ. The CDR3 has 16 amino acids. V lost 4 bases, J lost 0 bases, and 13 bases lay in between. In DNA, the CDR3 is TGTGCCAGCAGCTCAGGGACTCCGAGCTCCTACAATGAGCAGTTCTTC. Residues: CASSSGTPSSYNEQFF.

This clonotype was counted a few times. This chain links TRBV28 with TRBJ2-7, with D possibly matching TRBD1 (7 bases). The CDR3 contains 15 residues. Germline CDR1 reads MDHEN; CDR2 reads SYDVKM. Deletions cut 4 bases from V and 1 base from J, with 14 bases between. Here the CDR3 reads CASSSGGGRSYEQYF. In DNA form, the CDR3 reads TGTGCCAGCAGTTCTGGAGGGGGCAGGTCCTACGAGCAGTACTTC.

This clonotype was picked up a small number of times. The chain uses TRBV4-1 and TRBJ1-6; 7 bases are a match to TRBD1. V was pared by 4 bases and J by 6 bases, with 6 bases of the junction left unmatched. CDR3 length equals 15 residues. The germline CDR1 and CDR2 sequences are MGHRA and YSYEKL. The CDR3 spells CASSPTQGFNSPLHF. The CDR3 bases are TGCGCCAGCAGCCCCACACAGGGGTTTAATTCACCCCTCCACTTT.

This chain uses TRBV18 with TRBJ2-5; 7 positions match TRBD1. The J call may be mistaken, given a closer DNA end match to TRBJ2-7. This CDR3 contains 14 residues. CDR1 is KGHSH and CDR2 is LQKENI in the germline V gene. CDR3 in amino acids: CASSSTGQFYEQYF. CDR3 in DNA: TGTGCCAGCTCATCCACGGGACAGTTTTACGAGCAGTACTTC.

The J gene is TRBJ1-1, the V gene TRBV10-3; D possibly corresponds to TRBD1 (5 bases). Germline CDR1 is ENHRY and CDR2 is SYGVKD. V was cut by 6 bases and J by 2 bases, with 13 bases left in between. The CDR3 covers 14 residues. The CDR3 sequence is CAIRRQLTNTEAFF. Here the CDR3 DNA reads TGTGCCATCAGGCGACAGTTAACTAACACTGAAGCTTTCTTT.

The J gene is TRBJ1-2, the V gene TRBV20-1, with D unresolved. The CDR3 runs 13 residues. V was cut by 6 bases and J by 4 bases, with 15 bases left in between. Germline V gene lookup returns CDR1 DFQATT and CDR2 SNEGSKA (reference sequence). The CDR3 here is CSAGSGLSYGYTF. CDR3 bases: TGCAGTGCCGGTTCCGGGTTATCCTATGGCTACACCTTC.

DNA for the CDR3: TGTGCCAGCAGTTCACCGGGACACGGTAAAATTAATGAGCAGTTCTTC. Translation: CASSSPGHGKINEQFF. V and J are TRBV28 and TRBJ2-1, with D perhaps TRBD1 (6 bases). The V and J ends lost 4 bases and 7 bases respectively, with 20 bases between them. Germline CDR1 MDHEN, CDR2 SYDVKM. CDR3 length: 16 amino acids.

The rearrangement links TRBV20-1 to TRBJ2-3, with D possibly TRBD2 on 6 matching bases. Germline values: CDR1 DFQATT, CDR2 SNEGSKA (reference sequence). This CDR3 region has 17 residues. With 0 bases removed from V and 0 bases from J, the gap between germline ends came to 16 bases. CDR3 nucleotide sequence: TGCAGTGCTAGAGATAGCTCCGAGCGGGCCAGCACAGATACGCAGTATTTT. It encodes CSARDSSERASTDTQYF.

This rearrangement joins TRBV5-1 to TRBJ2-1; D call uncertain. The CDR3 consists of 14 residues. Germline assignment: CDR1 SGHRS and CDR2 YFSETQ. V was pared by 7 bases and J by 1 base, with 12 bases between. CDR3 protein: CASQLAISYNEQFF. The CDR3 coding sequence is TGCGCCAGCCAACTGGCGATATCCTACAATGAGCAGTTCTTC.

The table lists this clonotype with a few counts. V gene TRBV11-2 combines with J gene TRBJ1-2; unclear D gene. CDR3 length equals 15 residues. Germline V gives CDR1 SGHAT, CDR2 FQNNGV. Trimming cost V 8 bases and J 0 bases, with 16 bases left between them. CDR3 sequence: CASGTAEITNYGYTF. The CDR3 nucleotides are TGTGCCAGCGGTACGGCGGAGATTACTAACTATGGCTACACCTTC.

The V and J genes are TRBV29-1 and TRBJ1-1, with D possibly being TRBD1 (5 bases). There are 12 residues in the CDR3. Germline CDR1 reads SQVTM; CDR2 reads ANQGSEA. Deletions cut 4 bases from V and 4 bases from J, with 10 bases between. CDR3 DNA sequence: TGCAGCGTTGGGGTCGGGGCCACTGAAGCTTTCTTT. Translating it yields CSVGVGATEAFF.

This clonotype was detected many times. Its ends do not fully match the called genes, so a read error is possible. The CDR3 region has the DNA TGTGCCAGCAGCCCTGGACTAGCGGGAGGTTACAATGAGCAGTTCTTC. This encodes CASSPGLAGGYNEQFF. The chain combines TRBV5-1 with TRBJ2-1, with 14 positions matching TRBD2. Germline V gene data show CDR1 as SGHRS and CDR2 as YFSETQ. The CDR3 sequence is 16 residues long.

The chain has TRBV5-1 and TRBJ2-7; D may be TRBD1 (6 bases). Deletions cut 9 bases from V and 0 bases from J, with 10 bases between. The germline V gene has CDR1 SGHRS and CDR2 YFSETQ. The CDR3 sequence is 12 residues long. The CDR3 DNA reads TGCGCCACCAGAGGGGGCTCCTACGAGCAGTACTTC. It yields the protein CATRGGSYEQYF.

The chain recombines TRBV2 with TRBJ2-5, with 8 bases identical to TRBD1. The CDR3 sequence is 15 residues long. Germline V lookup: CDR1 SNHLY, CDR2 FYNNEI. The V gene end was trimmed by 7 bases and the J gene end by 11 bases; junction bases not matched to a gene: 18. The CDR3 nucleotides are TGTGCCAGCAATCGGCGGGGTACAGACAGGGGTGAGCAGTACTTC. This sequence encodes CASNRRGTDRGEQYF.

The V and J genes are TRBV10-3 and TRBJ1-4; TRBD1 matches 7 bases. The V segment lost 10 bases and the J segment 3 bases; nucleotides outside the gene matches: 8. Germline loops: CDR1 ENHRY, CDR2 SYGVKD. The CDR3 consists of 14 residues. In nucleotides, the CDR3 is TGTGCCACTCAACAGGGGATGGCTAATGAAAAACTGTTTTTT. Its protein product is CATQQGMANEKLFF.

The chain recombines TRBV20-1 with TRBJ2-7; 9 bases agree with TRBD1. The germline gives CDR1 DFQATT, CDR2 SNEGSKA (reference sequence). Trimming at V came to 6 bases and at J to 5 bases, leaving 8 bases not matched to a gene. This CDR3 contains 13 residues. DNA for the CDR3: TGCAGTGCCCAACGACAGGGGGGCAACGAGCAGTACTTC. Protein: CSAQRQGGNEQYF.

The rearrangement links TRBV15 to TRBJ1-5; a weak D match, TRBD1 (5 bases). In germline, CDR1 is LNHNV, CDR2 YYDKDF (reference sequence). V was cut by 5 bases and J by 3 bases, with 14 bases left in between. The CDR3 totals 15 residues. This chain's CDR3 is CATSPGTLVNQPQHF. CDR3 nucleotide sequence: TGTGCCACCAGCCCCGGGACTCTCGTCAATCAGCCCCAGCATTTT. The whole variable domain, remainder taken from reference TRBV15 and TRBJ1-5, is DAMVIQNPRYQVTQFGKPVTLSCSQTLNHNVMYWYQQKSSQAPKLLFHYYDKDFNNEADTPDNFQSRRPNTSFCFLDIRSPGLGDTAMYLCATSPGTLVNQPQHFGDGTRLSIL.

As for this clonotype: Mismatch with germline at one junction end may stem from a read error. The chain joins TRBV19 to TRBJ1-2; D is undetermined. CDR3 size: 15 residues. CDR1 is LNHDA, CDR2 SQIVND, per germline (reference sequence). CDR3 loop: CASGIDPRGLYGYTF. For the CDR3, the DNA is TGTGCCAGTGGTATAGATCCAAGAGGACTCTATGGCTACACCTTC. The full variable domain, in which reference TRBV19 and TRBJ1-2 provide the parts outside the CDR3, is DGGITQSPKYLFRKEGQNVTLSCEQNLNHDAMYWYRQDPGQGLRLIYYSQIVNDFQKGDIAEGYSVSREKKESFPLTVTSAQKNPTAFYLCASGIDPRGLYGYTFGSGTRLTVV.

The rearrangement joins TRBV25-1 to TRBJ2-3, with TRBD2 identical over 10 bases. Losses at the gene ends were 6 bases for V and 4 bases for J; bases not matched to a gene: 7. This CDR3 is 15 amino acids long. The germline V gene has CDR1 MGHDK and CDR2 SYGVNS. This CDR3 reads CASRASGSIADTQYF. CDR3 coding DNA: TGTGCCAGCAGGGCTAGCGGGAGTATCGCAGATACGCAGTATTTT. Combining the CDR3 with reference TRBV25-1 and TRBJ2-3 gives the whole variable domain EADIYQTPRYLVIGTGKKITLECSQTMGHDKMYWYQQDPGMELHLIHYSYGVNSTEKGDLSSESTVSRIRTEHFPLTLESARPSHTSQYLCASRASGSIADTQYFGPGTRLTVL.

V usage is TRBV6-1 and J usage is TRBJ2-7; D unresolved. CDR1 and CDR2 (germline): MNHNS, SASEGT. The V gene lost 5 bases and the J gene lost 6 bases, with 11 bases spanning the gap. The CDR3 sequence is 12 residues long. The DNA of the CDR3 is TGTGCCAGCAGTCCGGACGGAACCGAGCAGTACTTC. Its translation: CASSPDGTEQYF.

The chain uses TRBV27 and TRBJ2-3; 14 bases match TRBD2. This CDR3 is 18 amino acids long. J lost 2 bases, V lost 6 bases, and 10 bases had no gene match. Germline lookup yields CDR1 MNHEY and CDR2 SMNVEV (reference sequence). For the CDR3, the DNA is TGTGCCAGCAGGGGACTAGCGGGGGTTTACGTGAACACAGATACGCAGTATTTT. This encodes CASRGLAGVYVNTDTQYF.